This T cell receptor beta chain was sequenced during a study of T cells in Graves' hyperthyroidism and ophthalmopathy. This clonotype was picked up many times. Its specificity is not known. TCR beta CDR3 regions were amplified from RNA. The HTBI primer set served for first-round RT-PCR of the TCR CDR3. One entry per CDR3 protein, called by TCRdb with MiXCR from the multiplex PCR reads. Of about 350,000 distinct CDR3 sequences listed, less than 20% are singletons. V lost 3 bases, J lost 7 bases, and 16 bases lay in between. This CDR3 has 14 amino acids. CDR1 is SGHTA and CDR2 is FQGNSA in the germline V gene. The study excluded patients with uncontrolled infection, other autoimmune disease, pregnancy or lactation. Source material for PBMCs was about 10 ml fresh peripheral blood. Points from the study as a whole: Peripheral blood also featured most of the thyroid clonotypes expanded above 0.001.

Specimen: blood. The chain uses TRBV7-2 and TRBJ2-7; possible D gene TRBD2, 6 bases. The TCR sequence derives from a woman in her thirties or forties with Graves' ophthalmopathy. Here the CDR3 reads CASSFGGKEREQYF. The DNA of the CDR3 is TGTGCCAGCAGCTTTGGCGGGAAGGAGAGGGAGCAGTACTTC.